These 9 T cell receptor beta chains were all obtained from the same sample, sequenced in a study of CXCR3-negative and CXCR3-positive naive CD8 T cells (dated by TCRdb to about 2019). Which antigens these TCRs recognize remains unknown. What the study reported, not specific to this receptor: TRB CDR3s from CXCR3-positive naive cells showed higher hydrophobicity (lower Kidera factor 4), lower energy, and higher strength and volume indices than CXCR3-negative naive cells.

The sequencer listed for this sample is NextSeq 550. The Human TCR Profiling Kit (MiLaboratory) was used to prepare UMI-labeled 5' RACE TRB cDNA libraries. Once TCRdb had reprocessed the reads, it stored one entry per CDR3 protein sequence and supplied no DNA. This sample's clone table shows about 89,000 distinct CDR3 sequences. The top ten clonotypes cover about 1% of the sample. What was sequenced was naive CXCR3+ CD8+ T cells from blood. The cell subset or site label corresponds to: CD45RO-CCR7+CD27+CD95- naive CD8+ T cells expressing CXCR3 (TNR3+). Every receptor here comes from a human donor in good health. Some clones in this sample may be carry-over from other donors' samples.

This chain links TRBV6-6 with TRBJ2-7. The germline CDR1 and CDR2 sequences are MNHNY and SVGAGI (reference sequence). CDR3 length equals 13 residues. This CDR3 reads CASSSDSYYEQYF.

V gene TRBV29-1 combines with J gene TRBJ1-1; TCRdb designates TRBD1, a call that cannot be tested without DNA. In germline, CDR1 is SQVTM, CDR2 ANQGSEA. The CDR3 length is 14 residues. The CDR3 here is CSVVDRVSRTEAFF. Combining the CDR3 with reference TRBV29-1 and TRBJ1-1 gives the whole variable domain SAVISQKPSRDICQRGTSLTIQCQVDSQVTMMFWYRQQPGQSLTLIATANQGSEATYESGFVIDKFPISRPNLTFSTLTVSNMSPEDSSIYLCSVVDRVSRTEAFFGQGTRLTVV.

The chain's CDR3 is CASSPKMGTGSSEAFF. The chain recombines TRBV4-3 with TRBJ1-1; checking the TCRdb D call of TRBD1 is not possible without DNA. Per the germline V gene, CDR1 is LGHNA and CDR2 is YSLEER. This CDR3 comprises 16 residues.

The chain uses TRBV5-1 and TRBJ2-7; TCRdb picks TRBD1, but there is no DNA to check that call. The germline V gene has CDR1 SGHRS and CDR2 YFSETQ. The CDR3 length is 13 residues. The CDR3 sequence is CASSVGDVYEQYF.

The chain carries TRBV20-1 and TRBJ2-1; as DNA is missing, the TRBD1 call by TCRdb cannot be tested. Looked up from germline, CDR1 is DFQATT and CDR2 is SNEGSKA (reference sequence). There are 15 residues in the CDR3. The CDR3 is CSARDRAGVGDEQFF.

V and J are TRBV7-9 and TRBJ2-7; the D call from TCRdb, TRBD1, cannot be confirmed without DNA. Germline-derived CDR1 and CDR2 are SEHNR and FQNEAQ (reference sequence). The CDR3 totals 15 residues. This CDR3 reads CASSLVDGGSYEQYF. The whole variable domain, remainder taken from reference TRBV7-9 and TRBJ2-7, is DTGVSQNPRHKITKRGQNVTFRCDPISEHNRLYWYRQTLGQGPEFLTYFQNEAQLEKSRLLSDRFSAERPKGSFSTLEIQRTEQGDSAMYLCASSLVDGGSYEQYFGPGTRLTVT.

V gene TRBV5-1 combines with J gene TRBJ1-5. Per germline, CDR1 SGHRS and CDR2 YFSETQ. The CDR3 runs to 13 residues. CDR3 protein: CASSLAINQPQHF. Variable domain in full (rest from reference TRBV5-1 and TRBJ1-5): KAGVTQTPRYLIKTRGQQVTLSCSPISGHRSVSWYQQTPGQGLQFLFEYFSETQRNKGNFPGRFSGRQFSNSRSEMNVSTLELGDSALYLCASSLAINQPQHFGDGTRLSIL.

CDR3 sequence: CASSSGTGDTQYF. The chain combines TRBV27 with TRBJ2-3; the D call of TRBD1 rests on TCRdb alone, since no DNA is present to check it. The CDR3 consists of 13 residues. Germline lookup yields CDR1 MNHEY and CDR2 SMNVEV (reference sequence).

This chain's CDR3 is CASSLGTGRTEAFF. The chain has TRBV9 and TRBJ1-1; the TRBD1 assignment by TCRdb is unverifiable without DNA. CDR3 length equals 14 residues. Germline V gene data show CDR1 as SGDLS and CDR2 as YYNGEE.